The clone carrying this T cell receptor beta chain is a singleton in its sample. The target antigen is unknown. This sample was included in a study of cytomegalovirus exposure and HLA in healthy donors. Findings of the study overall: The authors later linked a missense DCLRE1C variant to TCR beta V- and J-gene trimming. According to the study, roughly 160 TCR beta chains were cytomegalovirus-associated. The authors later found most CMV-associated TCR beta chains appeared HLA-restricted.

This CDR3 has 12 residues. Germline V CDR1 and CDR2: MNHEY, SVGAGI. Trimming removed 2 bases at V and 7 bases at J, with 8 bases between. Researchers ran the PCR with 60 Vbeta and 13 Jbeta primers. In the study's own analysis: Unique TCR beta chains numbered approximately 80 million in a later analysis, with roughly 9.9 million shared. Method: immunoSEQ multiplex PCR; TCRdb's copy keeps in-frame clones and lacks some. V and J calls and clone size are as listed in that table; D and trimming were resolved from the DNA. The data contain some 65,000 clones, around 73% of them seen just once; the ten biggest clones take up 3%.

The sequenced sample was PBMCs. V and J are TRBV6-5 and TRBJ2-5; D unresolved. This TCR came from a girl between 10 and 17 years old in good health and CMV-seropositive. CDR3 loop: CASSYDLRTQYF. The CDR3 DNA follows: TGTGCCAGCAGTTACGACTTGAGGACCCAGTACTTC.